Here is one T cell receptor (beta chain) with its context. Its antigen is currently unknown. The data were obtained in a study of graft-versus-host responses after intestinal transplantation. Germline CDR1 SGHKS, CDR2 YYEKEE (reference sequence). The V and J ends lost 3 bases and 9 bases respectively, with 22 bases between them. The CDR3 is 16 amino acids. Assay used: immunoSEQ multiplex PCR; TCRdb lists only in-frame clones, some missing. The sample shows 71,000 or so clones, roughly 88% of them seen only once. This sequence originates from a human donor who received an intestinal transplant. The rearrangement joins TRBV5-5 to TRBJ2-1, with a possible D match to TRBD1 (6 bases). The specimen comprised unstimulated CD8+ T cells sorted from spleen or lymph node cells, sampled before intestinal transplant. CDR3 protein: CASSSWTASTLGEQFF. CDR3 nucleotide sequence: TGTGCCAGCAGCTCGTGGACAGCCTCCACCCTAGGTGAGCAGTTCTTC. The complete variable domain, with remaining parts taken from reference TRBV5-5 and TRBJ2-1, reads DAGVTQSPTHLIKTRGQQVTLRCSPISGHKSVSWYQQVLGQGPQFIFQYYEKEERGRGNFPDRFSARQFPNYSSELNVNALLLGDSALYLCASSSWTASTLGEQFFGPGTRLTVL.